This TCR beta chain originates from a study of T cell responses to AZD1222 COVID-19 vaccine (dated by TCRdb to 2020 to 2023). About the study as a whole: A total of under 250 trial participants underwent TCR sequencing, of whom 200 to 220 had received two doses of AZD1222 and 26 had received two doses of the MenACWY control vaccine. Trial participants were enrolled by age into 18-55, 56-69 and 70-plus year subgroups, with 148, 28 and 57 TCR-sequenced participants respectively. Overall results and qualifications from the work: The vaccine-associated CD4 TCRs covered the entire spike protein, and the dominant responses fell in regions 160-218 and 743-854. Participants were mostly white British and included more females than males, and it was suggested by the authors that clonal diversity may have been underestimated. Reportedly, close to half of the unique spike-specific TCRs recognized epitopes lying outside the regions that are mutated in the B.1.351 and B.1.1.7 variants. Because no day 14 peak-response samples were available, repertoires were characterized only after the peak T cell response. In the small 56-69-year group, the increase in depth fell short of significance, most likely because of low power. Conclusions about previously exposed vaccinees are limited, since just a handful of AZD1222 recipients were seropositive for SARS-CoV-2 at baseline. A significant rise in spike-specific TCR breadth and depth was observed after two AZD1222 doses relative to day 0 and relative to MenACWY recipients.

Taken from the germline V gene, the CDR1 and CDR2 loops are SNHLY and FYNNEI. The cysteine opens and the phenylalanine closes a CDR3 of 14 amino acids. The DNA shown is the 42-base CDR3, in frame from base 1. Cut back by 6 bases and 1 base, the V and J ends lie 11 bases apart. Explained via the paper, the time point label denotes: about 28 days (+/-7) after the second vaccine dose. AZD1222 recipients given second doses at about 4 weeks or at about 12 weeks were pooled, since spike-specific TCR depth and breadth were not found to differ between the two schedules. Vaccinee samples were obtained from the UK trials COV001 and COV002, which included a single-blind randomized controlled phase 2/3 trial of AZD1222 (ChAdOx1 nCoV-19) in healthy adults. Trial participant PBMC samples were collected at day 0 and day 28 after the second dose for TCRbeta chain sequencing. Regarding this clone: Its antigen specificity is not known. Base qualities are not provided; no much larger clone lies one nucleotide away.

The CDR3 regions of human TCRbeta chains were subjected to immunosequencing. On the study's bioinformatics: TCRs in the repertoires were compared against a reference library of SARS-CoV-2-specific TCRs that had been generated with the MIRA antigen-specificity platform. Breadth was defined as the fraction of unique TCRs that were SARS-CoV-2-associated. Depth was defined as the fraction of total T cells that were SARS-CoV-2-associated. Using the MIRA data, each spike-specific TCR was assigned both to the spike region to which the TCR was reactive and to a CD4 or CD8 class. Log10-transformed breadth and depth values were compared by one-way ANOVA with Sidak's multiple comparisons tests. Not all clones reach the TCRdb copy of this immuneACCESS table, which keeps in-frame sequences only. Checked studies attribute under half of the gap to unresolved V genes and leave the rest unexplained. That table furnishes V, J and clone size, whereas the DNA furnished D and trimming. This sample gives around 130,000 clones in total; roughly 88% of them show up just once. Under 6% of the sample rests with the top ten.

This material consisted of peripheral blood, taken 28 days after the second AZD1222 dose. This receptor chain uses TRBV2 and TRBJ2-3; no D gene can be assigned with confidence. This TCR was sampled from an adult who received the AZD1222 COVID-19 vaccine. The DNA sequence reads TGTGCCAGCAGGCCCCCGGATGGCACAGATACGCAGTATTTT. Translated, this gives CASRPPDGTDTQYF.